The present T cell receptor (beta chain) was sequenced within a study of cytomegalovirus exposure and HLA in healthy donors. Study background: A preliminary data release comprised about 85 million unique TCRs obtained from HLA-typed donors. Study-level points and caveats: An Asian-associated ancestry cluster reportedly showed fewer N-insertions than the approximately 700-donor mean in a later analysis.

CDR3 length: 15 amino acids. V trimming: 2 bases; J trimming: 7 bases; junction bases outside the gene matches: 9. The V gene's germline CDR1 is GTSNPN and CDR2 SVGIG (reference sequence). In its sample, this clone was seen a few times. Its antigen is unidentified. The PCR made use of 60 Vbeta and 13 Jbeta primers. The repertoire was sequenced with immunoSEQ multiplex PCR; TCRdb's copy has only in-frame clones and lacks some. The sample lists about 120,000 clones, around three quarters occurring once. Sequenced material: PBMCs. V is TRBV30 and J is TRBJ1-4; 8 bases agree with TRBD1. The clonotype was recovered from a woman aged 50 to 60 in good health and CMV-seronegative. The CDR3 protein is CAWSLQDREVEKLFF. Written as DNA, the CDR3 is TGTGCCTGGAGTCTGCAGGACAGGGAGGTTGAAAAACTGTTTTTT.